What follows is one T cell receptor beta chain and its context. The target antigen is unknown. Time point noted: pretreatment peripheral blood. The sample originates from a study of PD-L1 blockade in urothelial cancer. Study-wide background: Patients' atezolizumab regimen, 1,200 mg intravenously every 3 weeks, began around 2014. Blood was tested 3 weeks (second dose) and 6 weeks into treatment. Study outcomes and limitations: Lower pretreatment blood TCR clonality, under the median, predicted better survival, researchers reported.

Sequenced by immunoSEQ multiplex PCR; TCRdb stores in-frame clones only, minus some. The repertoire holds more than 55,000 clones, with roughly four fifths as singletons. V shed 0 bases, J shed 4 bases, and the junction held 9 bases outside the gene matches. Germline loops: CDR1 LGHNA, CDR2 YNFKEQ. CDR3 length: 16 residues. Specimen: PBMCs, collected around atezolizumab (anti-PD-L1) treatment. J is TRBJ2-7 and V is TRBV4-2; 7 bases are shared with TRBD1. This sequence originates from a man between 70 and 80 years old with urothelial cancer. The CDR3 loop is CASSQDFGQEPYEQYF. CDR3 DNA: TGTGCCAGCAGCCAAGATTTTGGACAGGAGCCTTACGAGCAGTACTTC.